The 26 T cell receptor beta chains presented below share a single source sample, sequenced in a study of regulatory T cells in long-lasting Graves disease. Noted time point: newly diagnosed GD, antithyroid drugs for less than 3 months. The TCR library was made from RNA extracted from PBMCs. Both iRepertoire HTBI primers and Arm-PCR of CDR3 regions were used to build the TCR beta libraries. TCRdb called the multiplex PCR reads again in MiXCR, with one record for every CDR3 protein. This table holds around 500,000 distinct CDR3 sequences, around 15% found once. These data also formed part of another study, on T cells in Graves' hyperthyroidism and ophthalmopathy.

The specimen comprised peripheral blood mononuclear cells (PBMCs), sampled at new diagnosis, from a patient treated with antithyroid drugs. Receptors originate from a middle-aged woman with Graves disease.

This clonotype was seen a handful of times. The chain carries TRBV19 and TRBJ1-2; 8 bases map to TRBD1. With 6 bases clipped from V and 8 bases from J, the junction kept 17 bases outside the gene matches. The germline gives CDR1 LNHDA, CDR2 SQIVND (reference sequence). This CDR3 is 16 amino acids long. In DNA form, the CDR3 reads TGTGCCAGTAGCCCCCGGACAGGGTCTGAGCGGTTCGGCTACACCTTC. This sequence encodes CASSPRTGSERFGYTF. Together with reference TRBV19 and TRBJ1-2, the CDR3 gives the full variable domain: DGGITQSPKYLFRKEGQNVTLSCEQNLNHDAMYWYRQDPGQGLRLIYYSQIVNDFQKGDIAEGYSVSREKKESFPLTVTSAQKNPTAFYLCASSPRTGSERFGYTFGSGTRLTVV.

Notes on this clonotype: A much larger clone differs by one base, so this may be a read error. The CDR3 bases are TGCGCCGGCAGTGATAATCGGGGGCCCACTGAAGCTTTCTTT. Its protein is CAGSDNRGPTEAFF. The chain carries TRBV10-1 and TRBJ1-1; maybe TRBD1 (6 bases). CDR3 size: 14 residues. In germline, CDR1 is WNHNN, CDR2 SYGVQD (reference sequence).

This clonotype was counted ten times or more. The chain joins TRBV19 to TRBJ1-6; a possible D gene is TRBD1 (5 bases). CDR3 length equals 14 residues. Trimming left V 6 bases short and J 8 bases short, with 14 bases between. Germline V gene sequence: CDR1 LNHDA, CDR2 SQIVND (reference sequence). The CDR3 coding sequence is TGTGCCAGTAGCTCCGGGACGGGATATTCACCCCTCCACTTT. Protein: CASSSGTGYSPLHF. Drawing the rest from reference TRBV19 and TRBJ1-6, the complete variable domain is DGGITQSPKYLFRKEGQNVTLSCEQNLNHDAMYWYRQDPGQGLRLIYYSQIVNDFQKGDIAEGYSVSREKKESFPLTVTSAQKNPTAFYLCASSSGTGYSPLHFGNGTRLTVT.

This clonotype was detected ten times or more. The chain uses TRBV27 and TRBJ2-1, with no clear D. V lost 6 bases and J 5 bases, leaving 23 bases between the germline ends. Germline V gene lookup returns CDR1 MNHEY and CDR2 SMNVEV (reference sequence). The CDR3 length is 17 residues. The CDR3: CASSPPRGSRYDNEQFF. The CDR3 DNA is TGTGCCAGCAGCCCCCCACGAGGAAGTCGTTACGACAATGAGCAGTTCTTC.

The chain recombines TRBV6-2 or TRBV6-3 with TRBJ1-5; D ambiguous. The CDR3 is made up of 13 amino acids. From germline, CDR1 is MNHEY and CDR2 SVGEGT. With 5 bases removed from V and 4 bases from J, the gap between germline ends came to 9 bases. The CDR3 protein is CASSEIENQPQHF. The DNA of the CDR3 is TGTGCCAGCAGTGAAATTGAGAATCAGCCCCAGCATTTT.

This clonotype was found a few times. This chain joins TRBV12-3 or TRBV12-4 and TRBJ2-2; the D call may be TRBD1 or TRBD2 (6 bases each). The V and J ends lost 5 bases and 6 bases respectively, with 16 bases between them. The CDR3 extends over 15 amino acids. CDR3 amino acids: CASSASGGKPGELFF. CDR3 in DNA: TGTGCCAGCAGTGCTTCCGGGGGCAAACCCGGGGAGCTGTTTTTT.

There are many counts of this clonotype. The V and J genes are TRBV5-1 and TRBJ2-7, with D maybe TRBD1 (7 bases). Germline assignment: CDR1 SGHRS and CDR2 YFSETQ. This CDR3 region has 14 residues. The V end lost 0 bases, the J end lost 3 bases, and 10 bases lay between the germline ends. The CDR3 here is CASSLEQGGYEQYF. CDR3 DNA: TGCGCCAGCAGCTTGGAGCAGGGGGGCTACGAGCAGTACTTC.

This clonotype has a handful of counts. This rearrangement joins TRBV20-1 to TRBJ2-7, with 11 nucleotides matching TRBD2. In germline, CDR1 is DFQATT, CDR2 SNEGSKA (reference sequence). V lost 1 base to trimming and J lost 3 bases; unmatched junction nucleotides: 5. The CDR3 runs 15 residues. This chain's CDR3 is CSARALLAGGYEQYF. DNA of the CDR3: TGCAGTGCTAGAGCCCTCCTAGCGGGGGGCTACGAGCAGTACTTC.

V and J are TRBV7-9 and TRBJ1-1; D might be TRBD1 (6 bases). The CDR3 runs 14 residues. Trimming left V 1 base short and J 8 bases short, with 14 bases between. In germline, CDR1 is SEHNR, CDR2 FQNEAQ (reference sequence). The CDR3: CASSLVGLGGEAFF. The CDR3 bases are TGTGCCAGCAGCTTAGTAGGGCTAGGGGGGGAAGCTTTCTTT.

J is TRBJ2-7 and V is TRBV5-1; D possibly corresponds to TRBD1 (5 bases). The CDR3 length is 13 residues. V was shortened by 1 base and J by 7 bases, with 12 bases between the two germline ends. Germline CDR1 is SGHRS and CDR2 is YFSETQ. The CDR3 DNA sequence: TGCGCCAGCAGCTTGCGACCAAAGGGGGAGCAGTACTTC. Protein product: CASSLRPKGEQYF.

This clonotype was observed a few times. The J gene is TRBJ2-1, the V gene TRBV12-3 or TRBV12-4; 8 positions match TRBD2. CDR3 size: 13 residues. The trim removed 7 bases at V and 4 bases at J, leaving 3 bases unmatched. CDR3 sequence: CASTRGGYNEQFF. The CDR3 DNA is TGTGCCAGCACACGGGGGGGGTACAATGAGCAGTTCTTC.

This clonotype was seen only a few times. The rearrangement uses TRBV7-8 and TRBJ2-1; TRBD1 matches 7 bases. Germline loops: CDR1 SGHVS, CDR2 FQNEAQ. This CDR3 has 14 residues. J was trimmed by 9 bases and V by 3 bases; bases with no gene match: 8. The DNA of the CDR3 is TGTGCCAGCAGCTTGGGGTCGCAGGGGGTTGAGCAGTTCTTC. Translating gives CASSLGSQGVEQFF.

V gene TRBV3-1 combines with J gene TRBJ1-6; possibly TRBD1 for D (5 bases). Germline V gene lookup returns CDR1 LGHDT and CDR2 YNNKEL (reference sequence). Deletions cut 0 bases from V and 0 bases from J, with 6 bases between. This CDR3 region has 16 residues. This chain's CDR3 is CASSQDGGSYNSPLHF. In nucleotides, the CDR3 is TGTGCCAGCAGCCAAGATGGGGGCTCCTATAATTCACCCCTCCACTTT.

The chain uses TRBV12-3 or TRBV12-4 and TRBJ1-4; D is undetermined. V was pared by 6 bases and J by 8 bases, with 10 bases between. The CDR3 runs to 12 residues. The CDR3 DNA sequence: TGTGCCAGCAGAACCAGTGGGGAAAAACTGTTTTTT. This encodes CASRTSGEKLFF.

There are a few counts of this clonotype. V is TRBV9 and J is TRBJ2-1; D possibly corresponds to TRBD2 (6 bases). Germline lookup yields CDR1 SGDLS and CDR2 YYNGEE. This CDR3 is 17 amino acids long. The V and J ends lost 0 bases and 6 bases respectively, with 19 bases between them. In nucleotides, the CDR3 is TGTGCCAGCAGCGTAGCTGGGGGGACTCTAGGAAGCAATGAGCAGTTCTTC. This gives the protein CASSVAGGTLGSNEQFF.

This clonotype has just one count. A much larger clone lies one base from this, so it may be a read error. CDR3: CASSASGQGIYEQFF. CDR3 bases: TGTGCCAGCTCGGCAAGCGGACAGGGAATTTACGAGCAGTTCTTC. The chain combines TRBV18 with TRBJ2-1; the match to TRBD1 covers 8 bases. This CDR3 comprises 15 residues. Germline V gene data show CDR1 as KGHSH and CDR2 as LQKENI. Germline trimming cut 6 bases from V and 10 bases from J; bases unmatched to any gene: 14.

This clonotype was seen ten or more times. J is TRBJ2-2 and V is TRBV28, with 7 bases that match TRBD1. The junction had 7 bases not matched to a gene; V was cut back by 1 base and J by 5 bases. Germline loops: CDR1 MDHEN, CDR2 SYDVKM. This CDR3 has 16 amino acids. CDR3 DNA sequence: TGTGCCAGCAGTTTATTACAAGGGGGCCGAACCGGGGAGCTGTTTTTT. It yields the protein CASSLLQGGRTGELFF.

The chain links TRBV27 to TRBJ2-1; weak D call: TRBD2 (6 bases). Trimming cost V 8 bases and J 10 bases, with 15 bases left between them. Germline-derived CDR1 and CDR2 are MNHEY and SMNVEV (reference sequence). This CDR3 spans 12 amino acids. CDR3 DNA sequence: TGTGCCAGCGGACCTTGGAGGGAGGAGCAGTTCTTC. Its protein product is CASGPWREEQFF.

The CDR3 loop reads CASSLGGLSGGVQETQYF. CDR3 in DNA: TGTGCCAGCAGTCTAGGGGGGTTGAGCGGGGGAGTCCAAGAGACCCAGTACTTC. This chain connects TRBV12-3 or TRBV12-4 to TRBJ2-5, with 8 bases matching TRBD2. Losses at the gene ends were 5 bases for V and 1 base for J; bases not matched to a gene: 15. The CDR3 has 18 residues.

This clonotype was seen more than once but under ten times. V usage is TRBV20-1 and J usage is TRBJ2-1; either TRBD1 or TRBD2 may supply D (5 bases each). Trimming shortened V by 0 bases and J by 6 bases, and 18 bases separated the two germline ends. In germline, CDR1 is DFQATT, CDR2 SNEGSKA (reference sequence). The CDR3 has 16 amino acids. Here the CDR3 reads CSARDEGRPALNEQFF. DNA for the CDR3: TGCAGTGCTAGAGATGAGGGGCGTCCTGCCCTCAATGAGCAGTTCTTC.

The J gene is TRBJ1-4, the V gene TRBV25-1; no definite D call. Trimming removed 10 bases from V and 3 bases from J, with 6 bases in between. This CDR3 is built from 11 residues. The germline gives CDR1 MGHDK, CDR2 SYGVNS. CDR3 sequence: CATFSNEKLFF. The CDR3 coding sequence is TGTGCCACCTTTTCTAATGAAAAACTGTTTTTT.

This clonotype was observed many times. V gene TRBV29-1 combines with J gene TRBJ1-1, with D tentatively TRBD1 (6 bases). The V end was cut by 4 bases, the J end by 4 bases, with 13 bases between. Germline loops: CDR1 SQVTM, CDR2 ANQGSEA. The CDR3 has 13 residues. CDR3: CSVGQGLGTEAFF. CDR3 nucleotide sequence: TGCAGCGTTGGCCAGGGGCTGGGCACTGAAGCTTTCTTT.

V gene TRBV19 combines with J gene TRBJ1-1, with D unresolved. In germline, CDR1 is LNHDA, CDR2 SQIVND (reference sequence). Trimming cost V 6 bases and J 6 bases, with 14 bases left between them. This CDR3 has 13 amino acids. CDR3 loop: CASRVHGYSEAFF. The CDR3 DNA sequence: TGTGCCAGTAGAGTACACGGTTATTCTGAAGCTTTCTTT.

This clonotype was recorded a few times. The CDR3, as DNA: TGTGCCTGGGAGGGACCGACGAATGAAAAACTGTTTTTT. Amino acid sequence: CAWEGPTNEKLFF. The chain carries TRBV30 and TRBJ1-4, with D perhaps TRBD1 (5 bases). The CDR3 runs 13 residues. V lost 5 bases and J 5 bases, leaving 12 bases between the germline ends. The germline V gene encodes CDR1 GTSNPN and CDR2 SVGIG (reference sequence).

The rearrangement joins TRBV28 to TRBJ1-5; D is unresolved. Per germline, CDR1 MDHEN and CDR2 SYDVKM. The CDR3 is made up of 14 amino acids. Trimming pared 3 bases from V and 5 bases from J, leaving 11 bases between. The CDR3 nucleotides read TGTGCCAGCAGTTTTCCCAGACCCCATCAGCCCCAGCATTTT. It yields the protein CASSFPRPHQPQHF. Full variable domain (missing parts from reference TRBV28 and TRBJ1-5): DVKVTQSSRYLVKRTGEKVFLECVQDMDHENMFWYRQDPGLGLRLIYFSYDVKMKEKGDIPEGYSVSREKKERFSLILESASTNQTSMYLCASSFPRPHQPQHFGDGTRLSIL.

A few counts support this clonotype. In DNA, the CDR3 is TGCGCCAGCAGACCCGGGGTAGCGAGCCCCTACGAGCAGTACTTC. Encoded protein: CASRPGVASPYEQYF. The chain combines TRBV4-1 with TRBJ2-7; possible D gene TRBD2, 5 bases. V gave up 6 bases and J gave up 2 bases, with 17 bases separating them. This CDR3 has 15 residues. Germline V gene lookup returns CDR1 MGHRA and CDR2 YSYEKL.